The clone carrying this T cell receptor beta chain was counted a few times. The data belong to a study of patients and donors after allogeneic stem cell transplantation. TCRdb re-called the RT-PCR reads through MiXCR, storing one row per CDR3 protein. The profile shows more than 850,000 distinct CDR3 sequences, around 17% of them singletons. V shed 6 bases and J shed 6 bases, with 17 bases lying between them. Germline V gene data show CDR1 as KGHDR and CDR2 as SFDVKD. This CDR3 is 15 amino acids long. The source material was blood, either unsorted or a sorted T cell fraction (not recorded which). The chain employs TRBV24-1 and TRBJ2-1; unclear D gene. The source is a human donor who was either an allogeneic HSCT recipient or a stem cell or donor lymphocyte infusion donor (not recorded which). It is not recorded whose cells these are; they may come from a transplant donor. The chain's CDR3 is CATSKEGNPSNEQFF. CDR3 bases: TGTGCCACCAGTAAAGAAGGGAATCCATCCAATGAGCAGTTCTTC.